This note documents a single T cell receptor (beta chain) sequence. Vbeta (60) and Jbeta (13) primers were used in the PCR. Produced via immunoSEQ multiplex PCR; TCRdb's table is partial and in-frame only. The data hold roughly 150,000 clones, with around three quarters observed a single time. The data are from a study of cytomegalovirus exposure and HLA in healthy donors. Each donor was healthy, and each was a bone marrow donor. Germline assignment: CDR1 SGHDT and CDR2 YYEEEE. V dropped 1 base and J dropped 8 bases, with 9 bases sitting between them. The CDR3 is 12 amino acids. The receptor's source is a man aged 40-50 years in good health and CMV-seronegative. Material for sequencing was PBMCs. The chain employs TRBV5-6 and TRBJ1-1; D not resolved. In DNA, the CDR3 is TGTGCCAGCAGCTTGAGGGAGGTAGAAGCTTTCTTT. Translated, it gives CASSLREVEAFF. Looking up the rest from reference TRBV5-6 and TRBJ1-1 gives the full variable domain: DAGVTQSPTHLIKTRGQQVTLRCSPKSGHDTVSWYQQALGQGPQFIFQYYEEEERQRGNFPDRFSGHQFPNYSSELNVNALLLGDSALYLCASSLREVEAFFGQGTRLTVV.